This T cell receptor (beta chain) was identified during a study of blood T cells in healthy people across ages. Study background: About one barcoded beta molecule per two T cells came from capture by template switching.

General study results and limits: The study found more naive CD4+ cells and higher diversity in long-lived than aged donors.

Combining a sample-barcoded 5' primer with a J-beta primer mix, a second PCR ran for roughly 7 to 12 cycles. Tagging of each cDNA molecule was performed by a template-switch adaptor with 12 random nucleotides. TCRdb re-derived calls from the 5' RACE reads in MiXCR, one entry per CDR3 protein. The repertoire has about 620,000 distinct CDR3 sequences, under 25% of them found once; the top ten carry roughly 3.7%. This CDR3 comprises 11 residues. Trimming cost V 2 bases and J 5 bases, with 4 bases left between them. This clonotype was observed a few times. Its antigen is still unknown. A single base separates this from a much larger clone, so it may be a read error.

This chain links TRBV12-3 or TRBV12-4 with TRBJ2-7, with D unclear. The material sequenced was blood. The source of this sequence is a man in his 70s in good health. CDR3 loop: CASSLKDEQYF. The CDR3 DNA reads as TGTGCCAGCAGTTTAAAGGACGAGCAGTACTTC.